Presented here are 17 T cell receptor beta chains from one specimen sequenced in a study of beta chain features in type 1 diabetes (dated by TCRdb to about 2018). Receptors were amplified or captured by the immunoSEQ multiplex PCR assay. All of the isolated RNA was reverse transcribed with the High Capacity cDNA Reverse Transcription Kit, so expressed TCRB transcripts were sequenced. The source is immuneACCESS, and TCRdb retained only in-frame sequences with V and J called. Part of the clones is not carried over; for the studies checked, unresolved V genes explain less than half of this, and the remainder is unexplained. The sample table records 600,000 or so clones; 11% to 15% of these occur just once. Roughly 0.04% of the sample comes from the top ten. Which antigens these TCRs recognize remains unknown. General findings and caveats noted by the study authors: In all four CD4+ subsets, TCRB CDR3 length was moderately but significantly shorter in type 1 diabetes patients.

What was sequenced was naive CD4+ T cells from blood. The sample's cell subset or site label is to be understood as: true naive CD4+ T cells. All receptors come from a man younger than 35 with type 1 diabetes.

This clone occurred a few times. This CDR3 is CASSVQGALVTEAFF. The CDR3 nucleotides read TGTGCCAGCAGTGTTCAGGGGGCGTTAGTCACTGAAGCTTTCTTT. The J gene is TRBJ1-1, the V gene TRBV2; 8 nucleotides line up with TRBD1. The CDR3 is 15 amino acids. The V and J ends lost 4 bases and 4 bases, in that order; junction bases with no gene match: 8. The V gene's germline CDR1 is SNHLY and CDR2 FYNNEI. The entire variable domain, with the rest obtained from reference TRBV2 and TRBJ1-1, is as follows: EPEVTQTPSHQVTQMGQEVILRCVPISNHLYFYWYRQILGQKVEFLVSFYNNEISEKSEIFDDQFSVERPDGSNFTLKIRSTKLEDSAMYFCASSVQGALVTEAFFGQGTRLTVV.

Regarding this clone: This may come from a read error, since a much larger clone is one base off. This rearrangement joins TRBV27 to TRBJ2-6; D gene uncertain. CDR3 size: 13 residues. Germline V CDR1 and CDR2: MNHEY, SMNVEV (reference sequence). Deletions cut 6 bases from V and 1 base from J, with 4 bases between. CDR3 in DNA: TGTGCCAGCAGGGGTTCTGGGGCCAACGTCCTGACTTTC. This sequence encodes CASRGSGANVLTF.

This chain connects TRBV5-4 to TRBJ2-7; 9 bases agree with TRBD2. The CDR3 has 14 residues. The V gene end was trimmed by 2 bases and the J gene end by 0 bases; junction bases not matched to a gene: 0. Germline assignment: CDR1 SGHNT and CDR2 YYREEE (reference sequence). The CDR3 loop reads CASSFSGGSYEQYF. CDR3 sequence (DNA): TGTGCCAGCAGCTTTAGCGGGGGCTCCTACGAGCAGTACTTC.

This chain links TRBV30 with TRBJ2-7; D possibly corresponds to TRBD1 (6 bases). Trimming took off 4 bases at V and 4 bases at J, with 11 bases between the two ends. The CDR3 consists of 12 residues. From germline, CDR1 is GTSNPN and CDR2 SVGIG (reference sequence). Here the CDR3 DNA reads TGTGCCTGGATTAGGACAGAGTACGAGCAGTACTTC. This sequence encodes CAWIRTEYEQYF.

The chain recombines TRBV19 with TRBJ2-2, with 10 bases matching TRBD2. The V gene end was trimmed by 6 bases and the J gene end by 4 bases; junction bases not matched to a gene: 5. Germline-derived CDR1 and CDR2 are LNHDA and SQIVND (reference sequence). The CDR3 covers 15 residues. CDR3 region: CASSPSGSSTGELFF. The CDR3 bases are TGTGCCAGTAGCCCTAGCGGGAGTAGCACCGGGGAGCTGTTTTTT.

There are a few counts of this clone. This chain joins TRBV25-1 and TRBJ1-1; D remains unclear. The CDR3 runs 14 residues. Germline loops: CDR1 MGHDK, CDR2 SYGVNS. The ends were cut back, 5 bases at V and 1 base at J, with 11 bases in the middle. The CDR3 sequence: CASSTYLGNTEAFF. The CDR3 DNA reads TGTGCCAGCAGTACCTATCTTGGGAACACTGAAGCTTTCTTT.

This clone turned up a few times. The V and J genes are TRBV7-9 and TRBJ2-1, with 11 bases that match TRBD2. Germline CDR1 reads SEHNR; CDR2 reads FQNEAQ (reference sequence). J gave up 4 bases and V 5 bases, and 13 bases lay outside the gene matches. This CDR3 region has 18 residues. CDR3: CASSLPDYGTSGYNEQFF. The CDR3 DNA reads as TGTGCCAGCAGCCTGCCGGATTACGGGACTAGCGGTTACAATGAGCAGTTCTTC.

The chain combines TRBV9 with TRBJ2-1; weak D call: TRBD2 (6 bases). CDR1 SGDLS and CDR2 YYNGEE come from the germline V gene. V was cut by 0 bases and J by 9 bases, with 13 bases left in between. The CDR3 is 14 amino acids. The CDR3 region has the DNA TGTGCCAGCAGCGTAGCTCACGGGGGTATTGAGCAGTTCTTC. Translating gives CASSVAHGGIEQFF.

This clone was seen only a few times. The rearrangement uses TRBV30 and TRBJ2-7; D unresolved. V lost 2 bases to trimming and J lost 3 bases, with 8 bases between them. Germline loops: CDR1 GTSNPN, CDR2 SVGIG (reference sequence). There are 12 residues in the CDR3. CDR3 in DNA: TGTGCCTGGAGTTTTGGCCTCTACGAGCAGTACTTC. Its protein is CAWSFGLYEQYF.

This clone was counted only a few times. This chain connects TRBV14 to TRBJ1-4; TRBD1 aligns across 7 bases. V lost 5 bases to trimming and J lost 4 bases; unmatched junction nucleotides: 10. Germline-derived CDR1 and CDR2 are SGHDN and FVKESK. This CDR3 spans 16 amino acids. The CDR3 nucleotides read TGTGCCAGCAGCTTACGACCCGGGACAGATAATGAAAAACTGTTTTTT. Protein: CASSLRPGTDNEKLFF.

The chain uses TRBV5-4 and TRBJ2-5; either TRBD1 or TRBD2 may supply D (5 bases each). The CDR3 contains 14 residues. In germline, CDR1 is SGHNT, CDR2 YYREEE (reference sequence). Trimming took 0 bases from V and 2 from J, leaving 8 bases between them. DNA of the CDR3: TGTGCCAGCAGCTTGGGGGACCAACAAGAGACCCAGTACTTC. This translates into CASSLGDQQETQYF. Full variable domain (remainder filled in from reference TRBV5-4 and TRBJ2-5): ETGVTQSPTHLIKTRGQQVTLRCSSQSGHNTVSWYQQALGQGPQFIFQYYREEENGRGNFPPRFSGLQFPNYSSELNVNALELDDSALYLCASSLGDQQETQYFGPGTRLLVL.

The rearrangement joins TRBV19 to TRBJ1-2; no reliable D call. CDR1 and CDR2 (germline): LNHDA, SQIVND (reference sequence). The CDR3 loop spans 15 amino acids. V dropped 3 bases and J dropped 2 bases, with 13 bases sitting between them. The CDR3 DNA reads as TGTGCCAGTAGTATCGTAGGCGCGGCGAACTATGGCTACACCTTC. Translation gives CASSIVGAANYGYTF.

This sequence joins TRBV15 and TRBJ1-2; D uncertain. Deletions cut 0 bases from V and 6 bases from J, with 11 bases between. The germline V gene encodes CDR1 LNHNV and CDR2 YYDKDF (reference sequence). The CDR3 contains 14 residues. This chain's CDR3 is CATSRDSGLDGYTF. CDR3 DNA: TGTGCCACCAGCAGAGATAGCGGGTTGGATGGCTACACCTTC. Full variable domain (outside the CDR3, taken from reference TRBV15 and TRBJ1-2): DAMVIQNPRYQVTQFGKPVTLSCSQTLNHNVMYWYQQKSSQAPKLLFHYYDKDFNNEADTPDNFQSRRPNTSFCFLDIRSPGLGDTAMYLCATSRDSGLDGYTFGSGTRLTVV.

V gene TRBV5-4 combines with J gene TRBJ1-4, with D possibly matching TRBD1 (5 bases). Germline V lookup: CDR1 SGHNT, CDR2 YYREEE (reference sequence). Trimming removed 4 bases at V and 0 bases at J, with 10 bases between. This CDR3 is built from 15 residues. CDR3 coding DNA: TGTGCCAGCAGCCAAGGGGCTGCAACTAATGAAAAACTGTTTTTT. This translates into CASSQGAATNEKLFF. Supplemented by reference TRBV5-4 and TRBJ1-4, the full variable domain reads ETGVTQSPTHLIKTRGQQVTLRCSSQSGHNTVSWYQQALGQGPQFIFQYYREEENGRGNFPPRFSGLQFPNYSSELNVNALELDDSALYLCASSQGAATNEKLFFGSGTQLSVL.

The chain employs TRBV4-1 and TRBJ1-2; 8 bases map to TRBD1. The CDR3 runs 15 residues. Germline CDR1 reads MGHRA; CDR2 reads YSYEKL. Trimming cost V 2 bases and J 3 bases; bases outside gene matches: 5. CDR3 residues: CASSQLGTGDYGYTF. CDR3 sequence (DNA): TGCGCCAGCAGCCAACTTGGGACAGGCGACTATGGCTACACCTTC.

V gene TRBV7-2 combines with J gene TRBJ1-3; D is uncertain. V was trimmed by 4 bases and J by 6 bases, leaving 13 bases between them. CDR3 length: 14 residues. CDR1 is SGHTA, CDR2 FQGNSA, per germline. Written as DNA, the CDR3 is TGTGCCAGCAGCTCGGGGTCAGGAGAAAACACCATATATTTT. It translates to CASSSGSGENTIYF.

The chain combines TRBV6-1 with TRBJ2-5, with D tentatively TRBD1 (5 bases). The CDR3 is 15 amino acids. CDR1 MNHNS and CDR2 SASEGT come from the germline V gene. Trimming left V 6 bases short and J 4 bases short, with 18 bases between. Here the CDR3 DNA reads TGTGCCAGCAGCTTGACAGTCACCTTCGGAGAGACCCAGTACTTC. It encodes CASSLTVTFGETQYF.